Each of the 27 T cell receptor beta chains below was sequenced from the same sample in a study of shared clonotypes between healthy human individuals. Cells designated naive CD8 were CD45RO-negative and were positively selected for CCR7, with terminally differentiated effector memory CD45RA+ cells excluded. Only in-frame clones appear in the TCRdb table, and some are missing; sequencing was by immunoSEQ multiplex PCR. The sample records more than 2 million clones, 80% to 95% being singletons. Sequences were obtained from naive CD8+ T cells from PBMCs. The origin of the receptors is a man aged 18 to 30 in good health. Some clones in this sample may be carry-over from other donors' samples.

About this clone itself: Within the sample, other DNA sequences also encode this same CDR3. J is TRBJ1-2 and V is TRBV9; D gene uncertain. Germline lookup yields CDR1 SGDLS and CDR2 YYNGEE. The CDR3 covers 13 residues. V lost 2 bases to trimming and J lost 1 base, with 6 bases between them. The CDR3 sequence is CASSVSDNYGYTF. CDR3 coding DNA: TGTGCCAGCAGCGTCTCCGATAACTATGGCTACACCTTC. Filled out from reference TRBV9 and TRBJ1-2, the complete variable domain reads DSGVTQTPKHLITATGQRVTLRCSPRSGDLSVYWYQQSLDQGLQFLIQYYNGEERAKGNILERFSAQQFPDLHSELNLSSLELGDSALYFCASSVSDNYGYTFGSGTRLTVV.

The chain uses TRBV11-2 and TRBJ2-7; D unclear. V was pared by 4 bases and J by 3 bases, with 19 bases between. The CDR3 length is 16 residues. Germline V CDR1 and CDR2: SGHAT, FQNNGV. CDR3 sequence: CASSYPRLAIFYEQYF. The CDR3 DNA reads as TGTGCCAGCAGCTACCCCCGACTGGCGATTTTCTACGAGCAGTACTTC.

The V and J genes are TRBV28 and TRBJ1-4; D unresolved. Germline V gives CDR1 MDHEN, CDR2 SYDVKM. V dropped 8 bases and J dropped 3 bases, with 13 bases sitting between them. The CDR3 has 14 amino acids. The CDR3 region has the DNA TGTGCCAGCGTCCCCACGGTTGCTAATGAAAAACTGTTTTTT. Its protein product is CASVPTVANEKLFF.

The chain combines TRBV27 with TRBJ2-3; 7 nucleotides line up with TRBD1. Germline loops: CDR1 MNHEY, CDR2 SMNVEV (reference sequence). This CDR3 contains 16 residues. The ends lost 6 bases at V and 6 bases at J; junction bases unmatched: 15. This chain's CDR3 is CASRQGAGGKVDTQYF. In DNA, the CDR3 is TGTGCCAGCAGGCAAGGGGCAGGGGGAAAAGTGGATACGCAGTATTTT.

This clone was recorded only once. The chain uses TRBV7-2 and TRBJ2-1; D may be TRBD2 (6 bases). The germline CDR1 and CDR2 sequences are SGHTA and FQGNSA. Deletions cut 3 bases from V and 8 bases from J, with 20 bases between. CDR3 length: 16 amino acids. The CDR3 coding sequence is TGTGCCAGCAGCTTCGCCGACTGGGGGACTTGGGATGAGCAGTTCTTC. This encodes CASSFADWGTWDEQFF.

This chain connects TRBV19 to TRBJ1-1, with TRBD1 identical over 7 bases. Germline values: CDR1 LNHDA, CDR2 SQIVND (reference sequence). This CDR3 is 12 amino acids long. The J segment lost 7 bases and the V segment lost 5 bases, leaving 4 bases of the junction unmatched. CDR3 loop: CASSLDRDEAFF. DNA for the CDR3: TGTGCCAGTAGTCTCGACAGGGATGAAGCTTTCTTT.

This clone appeared a few times. The chain recombines TRBV6-1 with TRBJ1-5; TRBD1 matches 8 bases. The CDR3 runs 15 residues. The ends lost 1 base at V and 7 bases at J; junction bases unmatched: 6. Germline V gives CDR1 MNHNS, CDR2 SASEGT. The CDR3 loop reads CASSEGTGKGQPQHF. CDR3 DNA sequence: TGTGCCAGCAGTGAAGGGACAGGGAAGGGCCAGCCCCAGCATTTT.

The chain is built from TRBV23-1 and TRBJ2-3; unclear D gene. TRBV23-1 is labeled an ORF, and its function is uncertain. With 0 bases removed from V and 5 bases from J, the gap between germline ends came to 6 bases. The CDR3 spans 13 residues. CDR3 protein: CASSQSIGDTQYF. CDR3 coding DNA: TGCGCCAGCAGTCAATCGATCGGAGATACGCAGTATTTT.

The chain carries TRBV7-8 and TRBJ2-7, with 8 positions matching TRBD1. Germline assignment: CDR1 SGHVS and CDR2 FQNEAQ. CDR3 length equals 16 residues. J lost 2 bases, V lost 4 bases, and 10 bases had no gene match. The CDR3 DNA follows: TGTGCCAGCAGCTCAAAAAGTGGACAGGGCGCCTACGAGCAGTACTTC. As protein: CASSSKSGQGAYEQYF.

In this sample, this clone turned up once. The J gene is TRBJ2-1, the V gene TRBV7-2, with D perhaps TRBD1 (8 bases). V was shortened by 7 bases and J by 2 bases, with 18 bases between the two germline ends. This CDR3 is built from 16 residues. CDR1 and CDR2 (germline): SGHTA, FQGNSA. CDR3 protein: CASKTTTGGAYNEQFF. CDR3 sequence (DNA): TGTGCCAGCAAAACCACCACAGGGGGGGCCTACAATGAGCAGTTCTTC.

V usage is TRBV25-1 and J usage is TRBJ2-5; 9 bases fit TRBD1. The J segment lost 4 bases and the V segment lost 6 bases, leaving 3 bases of the junction unmatched. This CDR3 has 13 amino acids. CDR1 and CDR2 (germline): MGHDK, SYGVNS. DNA for the CDR3: TGTGCCAGCAGACAGGGGGCGGGAGAGACCCAGTACTTC. Translating it yields CASRQGAGETQYF.

The chain employs TRBV5-1 and TRBJ2-7; no reliable D call. From germline, CDR1 is SGHRS and CDR2 YFSETQ. The CDR3 is made up of 15 amino acids. V lost 6 bases to trimming and J lost 4 bases, with 20 bases between them. The DNA for the CDR3 is TGCGCCAGCATCCAATTTTTGGGCAGGCCTTACGAGCAGTACTTC. This encodes CASIQFLGRPYEQYF.

As for this clone: This sample also contains other DNA sequences that code for the same CDR3. The gene calls are TRBV7-3 and TRBJ2-7, with 9 bases that match TRBD1. With 2 bases clipped from V and 4 bases from J, the junction kept 6 bases outside the gene matches. Per the germline V gene, CDR1 is SGHTA and CDR2 is FQGTGA. The CDR3 extends over 15 amino acids. The CDR3: CASSLGQGPGYEQYF. The DNA of the CDR3 is TGTGCCAGCAGCTTAGGACAGGGGCCCGGATACGAGCAGTACTTC.

The CDR3 sequence is CASNPAGGEEQYF. The DNA for the CDR3 is TGTGCCAGCAACCCAGCGGGAGGGGAAGAGCAGTACTTC. This chain connects TRBV9 to TRBJ2-7; 10 bases are a match to TRBD2. CDR3 length equals 13 residues. The germline V gene has CDR1 SGDLS and CDR2 YYNGEE. The V segment lost 6 bases and the J segment 7 bases; nucleotides outside the gene matches: 7.

This clone came up once. This chain connects TRBV5-6 to TRBJ2-7; D gene unclear. Between the trimmed V and J ends, which lost 4 bases and 3 bases, there was a span of 17 bases. The germline CDR1 and CDR2 sequences are SGHDT and YYEEEE. CDR3 size: 15 residues. The CDR3 sequence is CASSGLGVPHYEQYF. The CDR3, as DNA: TGTGCCAGCAGCGGGCTGGGTGTACCTCACTACGAGCAGTACTTC. Full variable domain (remainder filled in from reference TRBV5-6 and TRBJ2-7): DAGVTQSPTHLIKTRGQQVTLRCSPKSGHDTVSWYQQALGQGPQFIFQYYEEEERQRGNFPDRFSGHQFPNYSSELNVNALLLGDSALYLCASSGLGVPHYEQYFGPGTRLTVT.

V usage is TRBV19 and J usage is TRBJ2-2; no firm D call. Trimming removed 7 bases from V and 8 bases from J, with 14 bases in between. Germline V gene data show CDR1 as LNHDA and CDR2 as SQIVND (reference sequence). The CDR3 loop spans 13 amino acids. In DNA, the CDR3 is TGTGCCAGTATTTCACTACTGTCGGGGGAGCTGTTTTTT. Amino acids: CASISLLSGELFF.

The chain has TRBV27 and TRBJ2-3; TRBD2 aligns across 10 bases. From germline, CDR1 is MNHEY and CDR2 SMNVEV (reference sequence). V shed 3 bases and J 2 bases; nucleotides not matched to a gene: 2. CDR3 length equals 15 residues. The CDR3 spells CASSFSGRLTDTQYF. DNA of the CDR3: TGTGCCAGCAGTTTTAGCGGGAGGCTCACAGATACGCAGTATTTT.

The chain is built from TRBV11-2 and TRBJ2-1, with D perhaps TRBD2 (5 bases). CDR1 is SGHAT and CDR2 is FQNNGV in the germline V gene. Deletions cut 3 bases from V and 1 base from J, with 13 bases between. This CDR3 is built from 16 residues. CDR3 sequence reads: CASSFLGPGSYNEQFF. The CDR3 nucleotides read TGTGCCAGCAGCTTCTTGGGCCCGGGGTCCTACAATGAGCAGTTCTTC.

The V and J genes are TRBV4-1 and TRBJ1-4, with D possibly TRBD1 on 5 matching bases. The CDR3 is 17 residues long. Germline V gives CDR1 MGHRA, CDR2 YSYEKL. V was shortened by 1 base and J by 3 bases, with 15 bases between the two germline ends. The DNA of the CDR3 is TGCGCCAGCAGCCAAGCGTTCCCGACAGCTCCTAATGAAAAACTGTTTTTT. It translates to CASSQAFPTAPNEKLFF.

As regards this clone: Other DNA sequences from this sample encode an identical CDR3 as well. The chain carries TRBV9 and TRBJ2-5; D is uncertain. The germline V and J ends were trimmed by 2 bases and 5 bases, with 10 bases remaining between them. This CDR3 is built from 13 residues. CDR1 is SGDLS and CDR2 is YYNGEE in the germline V gene. CDR3 nucleotide sequence: TGTGCCAGCAGCGTGGTTTTGGGGGAGACCCAGTACTTC. This sequence encodes CASSVVLGETQYF.

The gene calls are TRBV9 and TRBJ1-2, with 7 bases lining up with TRBD1. V gave up 4 bases and J gave up 8 bases; unmatched junction bases: 11. This CDR3 comprises 14 residues. CDR1 and CDR2 (germline): SGDLS, YYNGEE. CDR3 loop: CASSPSGDSGGYTF. In DNA form, the CDR3 reads TGTGCCAGCAGCCCTAGCGGGGACAGCGGGGGCTACACCTTC.

This clone has a handful of counts. The rearrangement links TRBV7-2 to TRBJ1-1, with D possibly being TRBD1 (6 bases). The CDR3 length is 10 residues. V was clipped by 3 bases and J by 11 bases, with 7 bases between them. Germline CDR1 SGHTA, CDR2 FQGNSA. CDR3 DNA sequence: TGTGCCAGCAGCTTTGGACAGGCTTTCTTT. It yields the protein CASSFGQAFF.

The V call is TRBV5-1, the J call TRBJ1-5; TRBD1 is a possible D gene (6 bases). This CDR3 has 17 amino acids. Germline values: CDR1 SGHRS, CDR2 YFSETQ. Trimming removed 0 bases from V and 0 bases from J, with 13 bases in between. This CDR3 reads CASSLEGTPYSNQPQHF. CDR3 bases: TGCGCCAGCAGCTTGGAGGGGACACCATATAGCAATCAGCCCCAGCATTTT.

The genes are TRBV4-1 and TRBJ1-5, with D perhaps TRBD1 (6 bases). From germline, CDR1 is MGHRA and CDR2 YSYEKL. V lost 0 bases and J 0 bases, leaving 9 bases between the germline ends. The CDR3 runs 16 residues. The DNA for the CDR3 is TGCGCCAGCAGCCAAGAAGGACAGAATAGCAATCAGCCCCAGCATTTT. This gives the protein CASSQEGQNSNQPQHF.

Comment on this clone: The sample has other DNA sequences that encode this CDR3 too. The chain joins TRBV6-5 to TRBJ1-1; D is uncertain. Germline values: CDR1 MNHEY, CDR2 SVGAGI. The V gene lost 0 bases and the J gene lost 5 bases, with 7 bases spanning the gap. The CDR3 has 13 residues. Here the CDR3 DNA reads TGTGCCAGCAGTTACTCGTGGGGTACTGAAGCTTTCTTT. Translated: CASSYSWGTEAFF.

This chain joins TRBV28 and TRBJ2-5; tentative D call: TRBD2 (6 bases). V was shortened by 5 bases and J by 7 bases, with 20 bases between the two germline ends. The CDR3 is made up of 15 amino acids. Germline V gives CDR1 MDHEN, CDR2 SYDVKM. The CDR3 DNA is TGTGCCAGCAGTCCCCTACTAGCTTCGAGGGGGACCCAGTACTTC. It translates to CASSPLLASRGTQYF.

The rearrangement links TRBV5-8 to TRBJ1-5, with D hard to call. CDR1 SGHTS and CDR2 YDEGEE come from the germline V gene. V was clipped by 0 bases and J by 5 bases, with 12 bases between them. The CDR3 is 15 residues long. CDR3 bases: TGTGCCAGCAGCTTGGTTGGGTTTCCCTATCAGCCCCAGCATTTT. This sequence encodes CASSLVGFPYQPQHF.